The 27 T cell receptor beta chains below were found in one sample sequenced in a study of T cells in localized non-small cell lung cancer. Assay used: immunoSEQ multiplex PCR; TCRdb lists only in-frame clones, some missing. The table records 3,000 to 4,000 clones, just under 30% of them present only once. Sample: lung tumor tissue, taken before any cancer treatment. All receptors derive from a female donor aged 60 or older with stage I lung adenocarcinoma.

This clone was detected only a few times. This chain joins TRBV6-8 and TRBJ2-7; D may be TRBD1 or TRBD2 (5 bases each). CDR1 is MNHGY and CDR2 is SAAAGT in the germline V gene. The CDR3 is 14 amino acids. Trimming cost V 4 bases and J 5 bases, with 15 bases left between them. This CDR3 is CASSSGRPTDEQYF. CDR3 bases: TGTGCCAGCAGTTCGGGACGCCCCACGGACGAGCAGTACTTC.

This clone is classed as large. CDR3 coding DNA: TGTGCCATCAGCCAGGGTACAGGGACCTATCAGCCCCAGCATTTT. It codes for CAISQGTGTYQPQHF. The J gene is TRBJ1-5, the V gene TRBV6-8, with D tentatively TRBD1 (6 bases). V gave up 10 bases and J gave up 5 bases, with 21 bases separating them. Germline CDR1 is MNHGY and CDR2 is SAAAGT. This CDR3 contains 15 residues.

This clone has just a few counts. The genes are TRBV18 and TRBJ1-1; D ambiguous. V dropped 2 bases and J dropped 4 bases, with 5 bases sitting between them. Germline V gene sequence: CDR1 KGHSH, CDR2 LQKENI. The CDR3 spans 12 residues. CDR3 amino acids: CASSPGITEAFF. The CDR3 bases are TGTGCCAGCTCACCAGGGATCACTGAAGCTTTCTTT.

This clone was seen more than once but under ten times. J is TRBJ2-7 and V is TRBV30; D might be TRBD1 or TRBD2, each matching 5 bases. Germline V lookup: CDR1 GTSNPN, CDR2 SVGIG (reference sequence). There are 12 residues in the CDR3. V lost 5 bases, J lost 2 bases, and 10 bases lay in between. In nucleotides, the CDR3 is TGTGCCTGGGACAGCGGAGCCTACGAGCAGTACTTC. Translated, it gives CAWDSGAYEQYF. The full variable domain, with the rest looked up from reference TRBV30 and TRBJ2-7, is SQTIHQWPATLVQPVGSPLSLECTVEGTSNPNLYWYRQAAGRGLQLLFYSVGIGQISSEVPQNLSASRPQDRQFILSSKKLLLSDSGFYLCAWDSGAYEQYFGPGTRLTVT.

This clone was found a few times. CDR3 coding DNA: TGCGCCAGCAGCCAAGGAAACTATGGCTACACCTTC. Translation: CASSQGNYGYTF. The V gene is TRBV4-1, the J gene TRBJ1-2; D unresolved. The V gene lost 1 base and the J gene lost 2 bases, with 2 bases spanning the gap. CDR1 and CDR2 (germline): MGHRA, YSYEKL. The CDR3 is made up of 12 amino acids.

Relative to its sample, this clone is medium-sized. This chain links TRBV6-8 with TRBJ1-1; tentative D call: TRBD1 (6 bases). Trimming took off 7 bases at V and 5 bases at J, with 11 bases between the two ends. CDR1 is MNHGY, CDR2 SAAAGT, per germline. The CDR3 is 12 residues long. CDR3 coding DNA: TGTGCCAGCAAAAACAGGGAGACTGAAGCTTTCTTT. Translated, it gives CASKNRETEAFF.

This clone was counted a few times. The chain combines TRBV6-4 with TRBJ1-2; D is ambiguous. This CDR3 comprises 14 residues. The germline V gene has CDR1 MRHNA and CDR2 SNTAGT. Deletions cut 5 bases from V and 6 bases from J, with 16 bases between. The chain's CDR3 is CASSYYGSMHGYTF. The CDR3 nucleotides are TGTGCCAGCAGTTACTACGGATCTATGCATGGCTACACCTTC.

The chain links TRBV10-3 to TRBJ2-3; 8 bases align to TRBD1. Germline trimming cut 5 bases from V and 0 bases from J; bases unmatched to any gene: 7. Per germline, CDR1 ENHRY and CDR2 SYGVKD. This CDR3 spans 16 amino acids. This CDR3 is CAISPGQGDSTDTQYF. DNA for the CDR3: TGTGCCATCAGTCCAGGACAGGGAGATAGCACAGATACGCAGTATTTT.

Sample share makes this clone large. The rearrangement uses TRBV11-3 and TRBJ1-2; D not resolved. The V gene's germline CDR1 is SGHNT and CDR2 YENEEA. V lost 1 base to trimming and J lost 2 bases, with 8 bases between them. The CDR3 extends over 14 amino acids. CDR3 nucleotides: TGTGCCAGCAGCTTAGTAGAACAGAACTATGGCTACACCTTC. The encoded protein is CASSLVEQNYGYTF.

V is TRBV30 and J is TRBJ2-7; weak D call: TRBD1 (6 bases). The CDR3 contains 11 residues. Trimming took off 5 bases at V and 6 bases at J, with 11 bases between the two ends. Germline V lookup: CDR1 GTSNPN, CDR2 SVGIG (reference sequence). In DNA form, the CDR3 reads TGTGCCTGGGGGTTGACAGGCGAGCAGTACTTC. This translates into CAWGLTGEQYF.

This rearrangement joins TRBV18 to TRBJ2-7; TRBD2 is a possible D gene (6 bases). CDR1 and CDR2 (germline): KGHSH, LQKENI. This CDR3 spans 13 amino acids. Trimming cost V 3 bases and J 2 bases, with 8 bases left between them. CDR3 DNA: TGTGCCAGCTCACCGTCGGGAGCCTACGAGCAGTACTTC. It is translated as CASSPSGAYEQYF.

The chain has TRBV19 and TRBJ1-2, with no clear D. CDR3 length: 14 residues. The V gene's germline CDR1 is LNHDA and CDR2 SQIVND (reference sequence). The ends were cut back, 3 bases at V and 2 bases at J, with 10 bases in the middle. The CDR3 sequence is CASSIVGVNYGYTF. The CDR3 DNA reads TGTGCCAGTAGTATTGTAGGAGTGAACTATGGCTACACCTTC.

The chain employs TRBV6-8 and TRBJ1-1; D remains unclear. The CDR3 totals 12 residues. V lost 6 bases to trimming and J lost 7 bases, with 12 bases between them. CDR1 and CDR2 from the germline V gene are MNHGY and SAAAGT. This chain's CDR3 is CASRSWGVEAFF. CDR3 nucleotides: TGTGCCAGCAGGAGTTGGGGTGTTGAAGCTTTCTTT.

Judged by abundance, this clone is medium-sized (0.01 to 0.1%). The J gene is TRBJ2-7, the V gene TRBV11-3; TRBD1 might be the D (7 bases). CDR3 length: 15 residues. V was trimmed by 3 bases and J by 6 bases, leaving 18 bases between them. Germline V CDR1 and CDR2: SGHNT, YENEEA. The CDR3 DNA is TGTGCCAGCAGCTTGGAGGGGGCGGTCGCACGCGAGCAGTACTTC. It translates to CASSLEGAVAREQYF. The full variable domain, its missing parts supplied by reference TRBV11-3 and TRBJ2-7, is EAGVVQSPRYKIIEKKQPVAFWCNPISGHNTLYWYLQNLGQGPELLIRYENEEAVDDSQLPKDRFSAERLKGVDSTLKIQPAELGDSAVYLCASSLEGAVAREQYFGPGTRLTVT.

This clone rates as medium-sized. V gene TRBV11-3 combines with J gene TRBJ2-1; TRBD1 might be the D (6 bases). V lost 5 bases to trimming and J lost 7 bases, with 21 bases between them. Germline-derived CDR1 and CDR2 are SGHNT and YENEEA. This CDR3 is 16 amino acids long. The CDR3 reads CASSQGLVMGANEQFF. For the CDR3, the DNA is TGTGCCAGCAGCCAGGGATTGGTCATGGGGGCAAATGAGCAGTTCTTC.

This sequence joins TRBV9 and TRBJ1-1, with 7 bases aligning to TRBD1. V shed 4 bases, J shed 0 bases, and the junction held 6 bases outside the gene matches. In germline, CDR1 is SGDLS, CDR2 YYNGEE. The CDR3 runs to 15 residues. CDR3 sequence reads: CASSLEGQLNTEAFF. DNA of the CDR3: TGTGCCAGCAGCTTAGAGGGACAGTTGAACACTGAAGCTTTCTTT.

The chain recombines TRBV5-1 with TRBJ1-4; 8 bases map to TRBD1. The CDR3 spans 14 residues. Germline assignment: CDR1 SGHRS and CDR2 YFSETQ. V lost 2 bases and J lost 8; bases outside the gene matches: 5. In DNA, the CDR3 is TGCGCCAGCAGCTTCGGACAGGGAAAAGAAAAACTGTTTTTT. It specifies CASSFGQGKEKLFF.

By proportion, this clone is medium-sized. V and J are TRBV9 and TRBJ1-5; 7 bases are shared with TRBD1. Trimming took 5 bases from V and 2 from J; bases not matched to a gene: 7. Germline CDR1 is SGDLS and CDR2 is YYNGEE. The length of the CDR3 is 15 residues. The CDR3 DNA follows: TGTGCCAGCAGTCGGGACAGAACCGGCAATCAGCCCCAGCATTTT. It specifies CASSRDRTGNQPQHF.

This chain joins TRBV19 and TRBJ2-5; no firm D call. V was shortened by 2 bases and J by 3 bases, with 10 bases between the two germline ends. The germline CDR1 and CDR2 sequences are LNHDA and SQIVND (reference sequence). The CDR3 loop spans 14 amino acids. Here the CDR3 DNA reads TGTGCCAGTAGTATAATTGGCGGAAAAGAGACCCAGTACTTC. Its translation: CASSIIGGKETQYF.

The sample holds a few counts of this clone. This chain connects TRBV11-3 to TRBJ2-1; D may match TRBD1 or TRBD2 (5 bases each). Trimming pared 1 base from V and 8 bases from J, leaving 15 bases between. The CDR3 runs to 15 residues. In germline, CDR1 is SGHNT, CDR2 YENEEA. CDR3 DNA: TGTGCCAGCAGCTTAGGCGGGCAGGGCGGCGATGAGCAGTTCTTC. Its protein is CASSLGGQGGDEQFF.

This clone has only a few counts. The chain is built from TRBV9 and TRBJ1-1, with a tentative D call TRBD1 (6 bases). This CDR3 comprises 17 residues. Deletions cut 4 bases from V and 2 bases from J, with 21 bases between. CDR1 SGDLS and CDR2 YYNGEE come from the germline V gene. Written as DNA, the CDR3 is TGTGCCAGCAGCCCCGGTCAAAACAGGGACTACAACACTGAAGCTTTCTTT. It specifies CASSPGQNRDYNTEAFF.

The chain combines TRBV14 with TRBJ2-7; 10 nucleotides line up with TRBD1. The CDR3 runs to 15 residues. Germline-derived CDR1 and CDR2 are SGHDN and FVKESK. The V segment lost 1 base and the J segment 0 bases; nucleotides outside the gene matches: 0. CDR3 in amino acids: CASSQGTGGSYEQYF. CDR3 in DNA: TGTGCCAGCAGCCAAGGGACAGGGGGCTCCTACGAGCAGTACTTC.

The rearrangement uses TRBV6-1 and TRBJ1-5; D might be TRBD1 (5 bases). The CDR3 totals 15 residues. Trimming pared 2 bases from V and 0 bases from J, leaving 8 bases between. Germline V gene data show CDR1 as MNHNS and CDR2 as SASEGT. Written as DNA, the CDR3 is TGTGCCAGCAGTGAACCAGGGTATAGCAATCAGCCCCAGCATTTT. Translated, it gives CASSEPGYSNQPQHF.

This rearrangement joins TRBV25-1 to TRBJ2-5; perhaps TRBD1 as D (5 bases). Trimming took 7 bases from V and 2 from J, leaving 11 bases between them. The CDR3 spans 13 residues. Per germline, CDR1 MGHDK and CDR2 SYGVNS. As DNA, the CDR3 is TGTGCCAGCACACGACAGACTCAAGAGACCCAGTACTTC. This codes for CASTRQTQETQYF.

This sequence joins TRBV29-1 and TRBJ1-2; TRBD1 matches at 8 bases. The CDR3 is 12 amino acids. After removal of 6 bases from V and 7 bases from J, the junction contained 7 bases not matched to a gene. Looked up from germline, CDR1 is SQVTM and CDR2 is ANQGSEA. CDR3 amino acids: CSVGQGDRGYTF. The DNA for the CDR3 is TGCAGCGTCGGACAGGGAGATCGTGGCTACACCTTC.

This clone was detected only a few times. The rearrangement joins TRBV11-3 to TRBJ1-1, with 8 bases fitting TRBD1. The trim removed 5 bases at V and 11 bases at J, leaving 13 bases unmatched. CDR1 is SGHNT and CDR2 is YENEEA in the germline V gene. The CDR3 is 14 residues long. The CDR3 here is CASSPASGGREAFF. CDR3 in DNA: TGTGCCAGCAGCCCGGCATCAGGGGGCCGAGAGGCTTTCTTT.

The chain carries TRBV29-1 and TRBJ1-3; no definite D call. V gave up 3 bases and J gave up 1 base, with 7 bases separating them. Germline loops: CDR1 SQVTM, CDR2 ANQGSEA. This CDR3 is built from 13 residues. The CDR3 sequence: CSVESGSGNTIYF. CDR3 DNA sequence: TGCAGCGTTGAGTCGGGGTCTGGAAACACCATATATTTT.